This entry describes one TCR beta chain. The data stem from a study of blood T cell repertoires in COVID-19. Study-level information: Collection of acute and convalescent COVID-19 samples took place in the United States, Italy and Spain. Sample material is recorded as cDNA or gDNA derived from T cells, B-cell-depleted T cells, or PBMCs.

TCRdb's table, derived via immunoSEQ multiplex PCR, lists solely in-frame clones and lacks some. The top ten clones hold about 1.9% of a sample with over 200,000 clones, about 90% of them seen once. Trimming took 5 bases from V and 6 from J, leaving 23 bases between them. The CDR3 is 16 amino acids. Germline V gene data show CDR1 as LGHDT and CDR2 as YNNKEL (reference sequence). The sequenced material came from peripheral blood. The chain couples TRBV3-1 (or the pseudogene TRBV3-2) to TRBJ2-7; D might be TRBD2 (5 bases). This TCR derives from a man aged 40-50 years with active or convalescent COVID-19. In DNA form, the CDR3 reads TGTGCCAGCAGCTGGGCCGGGGAAACGACGTATTCCGAGCAGTACTTC. This encodes CASSWAGETTYSEQYF.